This T cell receptor beta chain stems from a study of blood T cell repertoires in COVID-19 (dated by TCRdb to the early 2020s). Regarding the research as a whole: The collaborator samples originated in the United States, Italy and Spain and spanned the acute and convalescent phases of COVID-19. Sample metadata almost always included a de-identified subject ID, COVID-19 status, age in years and sex. A freely available public database, intended as a resource for researchers studying the immune response to SARS-CoV-2, is where the repertoires were released. The material from the prospective study consisted of cDNA or gDNA derived from T cells, B-cell-depleted T cells, or PBMCs. HLA class I and class II types, where available, came from metadata supplied by the sample provider rather than from assay-based typing. The samples were drawn from the first 160 participants of the ongoing ImmuneRACE study and from 1,254 subjects provided by 6 global collaborators. Subjects who had been exposed to COVID-19, were actively infected with it, or had recovered from it provided the deeply sampled blood TCRbeta repertoires that made up the dataset.

Concerning this clone: Its antigen remains undetermined. Per-nucleotide qualities are absent, and no much larger clonotype sits a single base away.

TCRbeta CDR3 regions were amplified from genomic DNA using the immunoSEQ Assay, a bias-controlled multiplex PCR. Regarding the original processing steps: Within the assay, amplification of reference gene primers was used to estimate how many nucleated cells each sample contained. To quantify the absolute abundance of each unique TCRbeta CDR3 rearrangement, sequence reads were collapsed and filtered. For each sample, productive Simpson clonality was calculated as the square root of Simpson's diversity index across productive rearrangements. Held by TCRdb, this immuneACCESS table contains in-frame sequences only and omits some clones. Under half of the omission traces to an unresolved V gene where checked; the cause of the rest is unknown. V and J calls and clone size are given by that table; D and trimming were obtained from the DNA. The table for this sample lists hundreds of thousands of clones; nearly 90% of them were counted only once. Of the sample, 1.5% to 2% falls within the top ten clones.

In the prospective study, participants were about 18 to 95 years old, resided in about two dozen geographic areas of the United States, and were enrolled through a virtual design. In the prospective study, cohorts were assigned on the basis of participant-reported clinical history obtained from a screening survey and a study questionnaire. In the prospective study, whole blood, serum and a nasopharyngeal or oropharyngeal swab were collected from each participant by mobile phlebotomists. Additional blood draws and questionnaires over an approximately two-month period could optionally be provided by prospective study participants. Before DNA extraction, blood samples from the prospective study were shipped at room temperature or frozen. The CDR3 goes from the cysteine to the phenylalanine over 17 residues. Here the CDR3 DNA is all that survives: 51 bases in frame from base 1. From V the trimming removes 4 bases and from J it removes 0 bases, while the gene matches leave 6 bases of the junction unaccounted for. The CDR1 and CDR2 encoded by the germline V gene are MDHEN and SYDVKM.

Study-wide conclusions, independent of this receptor: How much clinical and demographic metadata was included differed by source and by participant, and the metadata was provided uncurated.

The V and J genes are TRBV28 and TRBJ2-7; 13 bases in the middle match TRBD2. The TCR sequence derives from a woman younger than 35 with acute COVID-19. Specimen: PBMCs or T cells enriched from blood (not recorded which). The DNA sequence reads TGTGCCAGCAGTTCCCAACTAGCGGGAGGGAGCTCCTACGAGCAGTACTTC. Its protein is CASSSQLAGGSSYEQYF. Outside the CDR3, residues come from the reference TRBV28 and TRBJ2-7 proteins, so the full variable domain is: DVKVTQSSRYLVKRTGEKVFLECVQDMDHENMFWYRQDPGLGLRLIYFSYDVKMKEKGDIPEGYSVSREKKERFSLILESASTNQTSMYLCASSSQLAGGSSYEQYFGPGTRLTVT.